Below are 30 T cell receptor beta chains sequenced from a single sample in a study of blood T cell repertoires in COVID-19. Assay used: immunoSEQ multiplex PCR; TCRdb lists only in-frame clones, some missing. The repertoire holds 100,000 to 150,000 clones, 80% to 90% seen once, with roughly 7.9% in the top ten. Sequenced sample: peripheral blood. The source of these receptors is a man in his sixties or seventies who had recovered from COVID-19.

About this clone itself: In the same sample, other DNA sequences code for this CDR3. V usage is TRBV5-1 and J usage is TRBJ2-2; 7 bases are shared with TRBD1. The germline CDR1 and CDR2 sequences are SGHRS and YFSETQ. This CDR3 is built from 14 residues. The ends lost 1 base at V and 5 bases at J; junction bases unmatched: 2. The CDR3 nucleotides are TGCGCCAGCAGCTTGACAGGGGAGACCGGGGAGCTGTTTTTT. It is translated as CASSLTGETGELFF. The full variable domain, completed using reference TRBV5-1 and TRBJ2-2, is KAGVTQTPRYLIKTRGQQVTLSCSPISGHRSVSWYQQTPGQGLQFLFEYFSETQRNKGNFPGRFSGRQFSNSRSEMNVSTLELGDSALYLCASSLTGETGELFFGEGSRLTVL.

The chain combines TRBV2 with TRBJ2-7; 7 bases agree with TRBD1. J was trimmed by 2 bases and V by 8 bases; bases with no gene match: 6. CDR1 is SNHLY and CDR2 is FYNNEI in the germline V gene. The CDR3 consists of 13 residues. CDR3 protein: CASLEDRPYEQYF. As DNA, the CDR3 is TGTGCCAGCCTAGAGGACAGGCCCTACGAGCAGTACTTC.

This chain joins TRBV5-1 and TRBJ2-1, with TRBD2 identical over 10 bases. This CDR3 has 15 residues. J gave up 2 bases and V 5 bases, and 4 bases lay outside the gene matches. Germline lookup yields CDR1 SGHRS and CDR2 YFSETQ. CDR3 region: CASRQLAGAYNEQFF. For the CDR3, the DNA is TGCGCCAGCAGACAGCTAGCGGGAGCCTACAATGAGCAGTTCTTC.

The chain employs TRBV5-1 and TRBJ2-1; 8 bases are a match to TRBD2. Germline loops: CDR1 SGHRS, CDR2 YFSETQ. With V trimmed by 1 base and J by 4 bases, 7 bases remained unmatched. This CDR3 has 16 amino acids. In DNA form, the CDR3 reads TGCGCCAGCAGCTTGCTCCCGGGACTAGGATACAATGAGCAGTTCTTC. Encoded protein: CASSLLPGLGYNEQFF.

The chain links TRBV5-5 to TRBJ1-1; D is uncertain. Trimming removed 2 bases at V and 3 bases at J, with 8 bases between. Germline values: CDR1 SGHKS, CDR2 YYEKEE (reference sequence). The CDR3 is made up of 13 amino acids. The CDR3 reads CASSFGGDTEAFF. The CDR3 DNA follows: TGTGCCAGCAGCTTTGGCGGGGACACTGAAGCTTTCTTT.

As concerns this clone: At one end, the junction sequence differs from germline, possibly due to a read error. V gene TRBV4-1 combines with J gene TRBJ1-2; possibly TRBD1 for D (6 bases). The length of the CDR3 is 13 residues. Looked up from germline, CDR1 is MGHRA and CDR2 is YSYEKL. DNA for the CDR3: TGCGCCAGCAGCCAGACCGTTCTCGGGGGGGCCAACTTC. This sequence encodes CASSQTVLGGANF.

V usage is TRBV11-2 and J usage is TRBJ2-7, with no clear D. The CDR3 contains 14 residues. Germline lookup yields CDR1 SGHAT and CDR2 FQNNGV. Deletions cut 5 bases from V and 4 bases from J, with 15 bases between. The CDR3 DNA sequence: TGTGCCAGCAGCCCCGGCGGCTCCCGGTACGAGCAGTACTTC. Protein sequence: CASSPGGSRYEQYF.

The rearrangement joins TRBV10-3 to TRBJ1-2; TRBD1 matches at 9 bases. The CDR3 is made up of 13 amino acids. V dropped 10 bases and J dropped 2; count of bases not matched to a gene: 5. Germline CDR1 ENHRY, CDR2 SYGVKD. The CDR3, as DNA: TGTGCCACCAGGGACAGGGAGAACTATGGCTACACCTTC. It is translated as CATRDRENYGYTF.

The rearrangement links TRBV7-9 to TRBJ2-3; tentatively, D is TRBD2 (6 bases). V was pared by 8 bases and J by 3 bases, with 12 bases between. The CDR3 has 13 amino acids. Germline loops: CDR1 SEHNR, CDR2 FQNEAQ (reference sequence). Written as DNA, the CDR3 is TGTGCCAGCGCCCGGGGGATAACAGATACGCAGTATTTT. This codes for CASARGITDTQYF.

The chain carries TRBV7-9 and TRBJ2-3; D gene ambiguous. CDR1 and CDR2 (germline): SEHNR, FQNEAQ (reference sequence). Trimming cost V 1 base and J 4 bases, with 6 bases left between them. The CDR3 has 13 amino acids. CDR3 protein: CASSLDGPDTQYF. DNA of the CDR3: TGTGCCAGCAGCTTAGATGGGCCAGATACGCAGTATTTT.

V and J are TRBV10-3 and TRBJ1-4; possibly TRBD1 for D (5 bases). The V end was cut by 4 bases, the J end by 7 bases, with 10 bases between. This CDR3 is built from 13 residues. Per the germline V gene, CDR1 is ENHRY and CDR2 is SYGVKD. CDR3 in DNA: TGTGCCATCAGTGGGGACTCGGGTGAAAAACTGTTTTTT. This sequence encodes CAISGDSGEKLFF.

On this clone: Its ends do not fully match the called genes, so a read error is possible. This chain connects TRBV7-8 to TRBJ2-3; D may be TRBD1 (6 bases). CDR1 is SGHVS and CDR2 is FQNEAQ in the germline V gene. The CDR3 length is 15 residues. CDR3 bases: TGTGCCAGCAGCTTAGATGGTGGGGACACAGCTACGCAGTATTTT. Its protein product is CASSLDGGDTATQYF. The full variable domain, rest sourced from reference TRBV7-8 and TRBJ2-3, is GAGVSQSPRYKVAKRGQDVALRCDPISGHVSLFWYQQALGQGPEFLTYFQNEAQLDKSGLPSDRFFAERPEGSVSTLKIQRTQQEDSAVYLCASSLDGGDTATQYFGPGTRLTVL.

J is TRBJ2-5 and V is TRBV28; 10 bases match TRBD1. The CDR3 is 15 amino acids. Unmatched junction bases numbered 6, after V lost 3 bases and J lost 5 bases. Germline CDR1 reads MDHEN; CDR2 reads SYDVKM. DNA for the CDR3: TGTGCCAGCAGTTTTGTGACAGGGGGCGTTGAGACCCAGTACTTC. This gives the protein CASSFVTGGVETQYF. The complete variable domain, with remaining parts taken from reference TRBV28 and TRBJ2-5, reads DVKVTQSSRYLVKRTGEKVFLECVQDMDHENMFWYRQDPGLGLRLIYFSYDVKMKEKGDIPEGYSVSREKKERFSLILESASTNQTSMYLCASSFVTGGVETQYFGPGTRLLVL.

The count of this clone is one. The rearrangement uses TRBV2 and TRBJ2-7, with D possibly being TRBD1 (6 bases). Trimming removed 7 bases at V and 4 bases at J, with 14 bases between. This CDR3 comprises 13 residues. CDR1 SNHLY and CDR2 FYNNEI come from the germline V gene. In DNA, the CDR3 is TGTGCCAGCAACGGAATACAGGGTTACGAGCAGTACTTC. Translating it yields CASNGIQGYEQYF.

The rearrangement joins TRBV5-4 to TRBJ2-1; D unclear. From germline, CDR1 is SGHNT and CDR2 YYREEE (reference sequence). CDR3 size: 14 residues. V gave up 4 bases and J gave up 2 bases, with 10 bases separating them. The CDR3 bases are TGTGCCAGCAGCCTCCCAGGAACCTACAATGAGCAGTTCTTC. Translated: CASSLPGTYNEQFF.

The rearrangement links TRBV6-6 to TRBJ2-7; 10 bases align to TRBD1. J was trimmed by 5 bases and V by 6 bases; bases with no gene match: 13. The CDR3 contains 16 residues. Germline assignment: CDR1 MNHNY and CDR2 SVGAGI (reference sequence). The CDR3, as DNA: TGTGCCAGCAGCCAAACCGCGGGACAGGGGACCAACGAGCAGTACTTC. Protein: CASSQTAGQGTNEQYF.

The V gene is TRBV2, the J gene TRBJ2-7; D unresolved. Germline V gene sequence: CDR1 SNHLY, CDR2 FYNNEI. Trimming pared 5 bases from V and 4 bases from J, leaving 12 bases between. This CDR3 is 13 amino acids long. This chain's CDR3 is CASSISQLYEQYF. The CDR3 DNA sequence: TGTGCCAGCAGTATATCTCAACTATACGAGCAGTACTTC.

The CDR3 spells CASSISGRDTEAFF. The CDR3 DNA reads as TGTGCCAGTAGTATCTCGGGGAGGGACACTGAAGCTTTCTTT. The chain combines TRBV19 with TRBJ1-1; no definite D call. Germline assignment: CDR1 LNHDA and CDR2 SQIVND (reference sequence). The CDR3 consists of 14 residues. Trimming took 3 bases from V and 3 from J, leaving 11 bases between them.

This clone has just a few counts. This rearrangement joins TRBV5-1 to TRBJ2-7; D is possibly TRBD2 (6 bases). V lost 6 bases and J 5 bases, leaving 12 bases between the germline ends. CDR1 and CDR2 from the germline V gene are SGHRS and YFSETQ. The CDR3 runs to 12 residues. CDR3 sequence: CASNLGRNEQYF. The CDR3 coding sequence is TGCGCCAGCAATCTAGGGAGGAACGAGCAGTACTTC.

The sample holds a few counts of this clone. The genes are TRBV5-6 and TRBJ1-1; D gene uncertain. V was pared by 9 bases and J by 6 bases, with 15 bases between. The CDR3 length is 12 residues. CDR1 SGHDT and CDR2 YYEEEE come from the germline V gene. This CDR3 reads CATHRWASEAFF. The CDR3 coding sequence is TGTGCCACCCACCGGTGGGCTTCTGAAGCTTTCTTT.

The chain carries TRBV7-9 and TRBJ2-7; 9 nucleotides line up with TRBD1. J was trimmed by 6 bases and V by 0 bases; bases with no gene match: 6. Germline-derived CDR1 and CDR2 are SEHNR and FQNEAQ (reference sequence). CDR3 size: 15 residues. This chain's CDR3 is CASSLALRTGVEQYF. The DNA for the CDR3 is TGTGCCAGCAGCTTAGCGCTCCGGACAGGGGTCGAGCAGTACTTC.

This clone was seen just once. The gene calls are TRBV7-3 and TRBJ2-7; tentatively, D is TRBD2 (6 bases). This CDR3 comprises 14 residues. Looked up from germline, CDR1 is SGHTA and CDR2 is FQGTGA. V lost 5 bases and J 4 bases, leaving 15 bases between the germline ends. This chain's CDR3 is CASSPDRGRYEQYF. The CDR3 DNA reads TGTGCCAGCAGCCCGGATCGAGGGAGGTACGAGCAGTACTTC. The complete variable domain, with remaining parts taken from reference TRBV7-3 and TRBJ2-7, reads GAGVSQTPSNKVTEKGKYVELRCDPISGHTALYWYRQSLGQGPEFLIYFQGTGAADDSGLPNDRFFAVRPEGSVSTLKIQRTERGDSAVYLCASSPDRGRYEQYFGPGTRLTVT.

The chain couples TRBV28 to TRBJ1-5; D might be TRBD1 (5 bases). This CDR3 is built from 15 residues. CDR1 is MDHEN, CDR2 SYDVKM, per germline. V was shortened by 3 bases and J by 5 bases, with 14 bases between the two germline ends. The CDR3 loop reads CASSFNRLVDQPQHF. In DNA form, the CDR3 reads TGTGCCAGCAGTTTCAACAGGTTAGTTGATCAGCCCCAGCATTTT. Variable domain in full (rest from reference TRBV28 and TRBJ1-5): DVKVTQSSRYLVKRTGEKVFLECVQDMDHENMFWYRQDPGLGLRLIYFSYDVKMKEKGDIPEGYSVSREKKERFSLILESASTNQTSMYLCASSFNRLVDQPQHFGDGTRLSIL.

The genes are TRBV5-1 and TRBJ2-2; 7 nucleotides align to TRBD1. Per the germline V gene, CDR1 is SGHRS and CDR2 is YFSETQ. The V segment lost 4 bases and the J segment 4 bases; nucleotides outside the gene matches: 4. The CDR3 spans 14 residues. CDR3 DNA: TGCGCCAGCAGCACTGACAGGGTCACCGGGGAGCTGTTTTTT. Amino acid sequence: CASSTDRVTGELFF.

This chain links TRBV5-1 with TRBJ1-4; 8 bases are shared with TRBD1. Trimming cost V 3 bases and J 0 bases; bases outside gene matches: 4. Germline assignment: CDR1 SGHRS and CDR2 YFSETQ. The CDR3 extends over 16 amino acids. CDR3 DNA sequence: TGCGCCAGCAGCTCGGGACAGGTAGCAACTAATGAAAAACTGTTTTTT. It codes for CASSSGQVATNEKLFF.

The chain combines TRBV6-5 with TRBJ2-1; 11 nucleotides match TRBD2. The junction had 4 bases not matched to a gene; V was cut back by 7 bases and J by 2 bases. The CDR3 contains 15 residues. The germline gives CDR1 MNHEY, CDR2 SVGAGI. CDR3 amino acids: CASTLAGGPYNEQFF. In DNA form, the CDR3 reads TGTGCCAGCACCCTAGCGGGAGGTCCCTACAATGAGCAGTTCTTC.

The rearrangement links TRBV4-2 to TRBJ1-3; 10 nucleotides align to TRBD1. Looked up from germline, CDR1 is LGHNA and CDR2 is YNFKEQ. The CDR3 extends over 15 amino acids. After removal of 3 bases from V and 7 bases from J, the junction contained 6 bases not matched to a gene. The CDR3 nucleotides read TGTGCCAGCAGCCAGGTCCAGGGACAGGGGAACACCATATATTTT. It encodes CASSQVQGQGNTIYF.

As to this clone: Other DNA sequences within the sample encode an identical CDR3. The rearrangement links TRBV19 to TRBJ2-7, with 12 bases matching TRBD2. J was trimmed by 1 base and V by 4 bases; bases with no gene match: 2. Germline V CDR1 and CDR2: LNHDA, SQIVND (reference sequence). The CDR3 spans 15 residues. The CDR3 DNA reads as TGTGCCAGTAGTAGGACTAGCGGGGATTCCTACGAGCAGTACTTC. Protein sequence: CASSRTSGDSYEQYF.

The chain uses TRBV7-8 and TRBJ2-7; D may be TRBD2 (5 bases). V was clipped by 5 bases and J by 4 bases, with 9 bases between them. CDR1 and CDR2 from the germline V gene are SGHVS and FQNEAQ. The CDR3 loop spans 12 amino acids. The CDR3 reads CASSLRVYEQYF. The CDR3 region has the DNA TGTGCCAGCAGCCTGCGGGTGTACGAGCAGTACTTC.

The CDR3 spells CSVEAQSSNQPQHF. CDR3 DNA sequence: TGCAGCGTTGAAGCACAGTCTAGCAATCAGCCCCAGCATTTT. The rearrangement joins TRBV29-1 to TRBJ1-5; D unclear. Trimming removed 1 base from V and 0 bases from J, with 7 bases in between. Per germline, CDR1 SQVTM and CDR2 ANQGSEA. This CDR3 is 14 amino acids long.